A single sample gave rise to the 13 T cell receptor beta chains below, sequenced in a study of blood T cell repertoires in COVID-19. Sequencing was performed with immunoSEQ multiplex PCR; in TCRdb, only in-frame clones are kept and a portion is missing. The table records some 360,000 clones, approximately 89% of them present only once. Sequenced sample: peripheral blood. Receptor source: a woman aged 55-69 years with COVID-19, enrolled during active disease.

This clone turned up a few times. This sequence joins TRBV7-2 and TRBJ1-2; TRBD1 is a possible D gene (5 bases). V was cut by 1 base and J by 4 bases, with 10 bases left in between. This CDR3 has 14 amino acids. The germline gives CDR1 SGHTA, CDR2 FQGNSA. CDR3 region: CASSLVGQGYGYTF. CDR3 sequence (DNA): TGTGCCAGCAGCTTAGTTGGGCAGGGCTATGGCTACACCTTC.

There are a few counts of this clone. DNA for the CDR3: TGTGCCAGCAGTTACCTCATTGGGGCGGGAGACTACGAGCAGTACTTC. Translating it yields CASSYLIGAGDYEQYF. This chain links TRBV6-5 with TRBJ2-7; 7 nucleotides match TRBD2. Germline V gene lookup returns CDR1 MNHEY and CDR2 SVGAGI. This CDR3 is built from 16 residues. V was clipped by 2 bases and J by 3 bases; unmatched bases: 10.

Note on this clone: Other DNA sequences of this sample code for an identical CDR3. The rearrangement links TRBV5-6 to TRBJ1-2; D might be TRBD1 (6 bases). V lost 0 bases, J lost 8 bases, and 8 bases lay in between. The CDR3 contains 12 residues. Germline V CDR1 and CDR2: SGHDT, YYEEEE. The CDR3 is CASSLVGGGYTF. The CDR3 DNA sequence: TGTGCCAGCAGCTTGGTTGGGGGCGGCTACACCTTC.

The V call is TRBV5-1, the J call TRBJ1-6, with D possibly being TRBD1 (5 bases). The CDR3 runs to 16 residues. Germline CDR1 SGHRS, CDR2 YFSETQ. V was trimmed by 0 bases and J by 1 base, leaving 8 bases between them. The CDR3, as DNA: TGCGCCAGCAGCTTGGAAGGGGAATCCTATAATTCACCCCTCCACTTT. The encoded protein is CASSLEGESYNSPLHF.

The V gene is TRBV6-6, the J gene TRBJ1-2, with TRBD1 matching over 11 bases. Germline trimming cut 6 bases from V and 7 bases from J; bases unmatched to any gene: 10. This CDR3 comprises 15 residues. CDR1 is MNHNY, CDR2 SVGAGI, per germline (reference sequence). The CDR3 loop reads CASRTPGTGGTGYTF. DNA of the CDR3: TGTGCCAGCAGAACCCCCGGGACAGGGGGAACTGGCTACACCTTC.

The rearrangement joins TRBV2 to TRBJ2-7; TRBD2 agrees at 11 bases. The V gene's germline CDR1 is SNHLY and CDR2 FYNNEI. The CDR3 runs to 14 residues. V dropped 7 bases and J dropped 3; count of bases not matched to a gene: 5. This chain's CDR3 is CASMISGGDYEQYF. The CDR3 nucleotides are TGTGCCAGCATGATTAGCGGGGGGGACTACGAGCAGTACTTC.

The chain recombines TRBV9 with TRBJ2-1; 8 nucleotides agree with TRBD2. CDR3 length: 16 residues. Trimming at V came to 0 bases and at J to 0 bases, leaving 2 bases not matched to a gene. Germline CDR1 is SGDLS and CDR2 is YYNGEE. CDR3 sequence (DNA): TGTGCCAGCAGCGTAGCGGGGGGGGGCTCCTACAATGAGCAGTTCTTC. Translated, it gives CASSVAGGGSYNEQFF.

The chain combines TRBV20-1 with TRBJ2-2; 9 nucleotides match TRBD2. Germline assignment: CDR1 DFQATT and CDR2 SNEGSKA (reference sequence). J was trimmed by 6 bases and V by 3 bases; bases with no gene match: 11. The CDR3 contains 16 residues. CDR3 residues: CSASFSRGGVAGELFF. DNA of the CDR3: TGCAGTGCTAGTTTCTCGCGGGGGGGTGTTGCCGGGGAGCTGTTTTTT.

The chain carries TRBV6-6 and TRBJ1-3; a weak D match, TRBD1 (5 bases). The germline V gene has CDR1 MNHNY and CDR2 SVGAGI (reference sequence). Trimming pared 6 bases from V and 4 bases from J, leaving 16 bases between. CDR3 size: 15 residues. The CDR3 DNA is TGTGCCAGCAGCTTAGCCGGGACTGCAGGAAACACCATATATTTT. Translation gives CASSLAGTAGNTIYF.

The rearrangement joins TRBV27 to TRBJ1-2, with TRBD1 matching over 7 bases. This CDR3 has 17 residues. V lost 6 bases and J lost 2; bases outside the gene matches: 15. The germline V gene encodes CDR1 MNHEY and CDR2 SMNVEV (reference sequence). For the CDR3, the DNA is TGTGCCAGCAGACCCGACGATAGGACAGGCCCAAACTATGGCTACACCTTC. Protein: CASRPDDRTGPNYGYTF.

The rearrangement uses TRBV5-5 and TRBJ2-7; tentative D call: TRBD2 (5 bases). CDR1 is SGHKS and CDR2 is YYEKEE in the germline V gene (reference sequence). The CDR3 consists of 11 residues. Deletions cut 4 bases from V and 9 bases from J, with 11 bases between. In DNA, the CDR3 is TGTGCCAGCAGCACGGGGAAGGTGCAGTACTTC. Its protein is CASSTGKVQYF.

This chain links TRBV24-1 with TRBJ1-5; D gene unclear. This CDR3 contains 15 residues. V lost 5 bases, J lost 0 bases, and 10 bases lay in between. Germline V lookup: CDR1 KGHDR, CDR2 SFDVKD. The CDR3 protein is CATSGDGDSNQPQHF. The DNA of the CDR3 is TGTGCCACCAGTGGCGACGGGGATAGCAATCAGCCCCAGCATTTT.

The chain is built from TRBV7-9 and TRBJ1-1, with a tentative D call TRBD1 (5 bases). V was cut by 0 bases and J by 6 bases, with 8 bases left in between. The CDR3 has 13 amino acids. CDR1 SEHNR and CDR2 FQNEAQ come from the germline V gene (reference sequence). CDR3 DNA sequence: TGTGCCAGCAGCTTAGCCAGGGTTTCTGAAGCTTTCTTT. It translates to CASSLARVSEAFF.